A single sample gave rise to the 10 T cell receptor beta chains below, sequenced in a study of cytomegalovirus exposure and HLA in healthy donors. The primer mix had 60 Vbeta and 13 Jbeta primers. Here immunoSEQ multiplex PCR was the method, and the copy in TCRdb shows in-frame clones only, minus some. This sample's clone table lists around 140,000 clones. Specimen: PBMCs. These receptor sequences come from a middle-aged woman in good health and CMV-seropositive.

The chain is built from TRBV5-6 and TRBJ2-7; D unclear. V lost 2 bases and J lost 3, with 9 bases in between. This CDR3 has 13 amino acids. The germline V gene encodes CDR1 SGHDT and CDR2 YYEEEE. CDR3 nucleotides: TGTGCCAGCAGCTTCTTGGCAGTCTACGAGCAGTACTTC. It translates to CASSFLAVYEQYF.

J is TRBJ2-7 and V is TRBV5-1, with a weak D call TRBD2 (6 bases). CDR3 size: 14 residues. Germline CDR1 SGHRS, CDR2 YFSETQ. Trimming left V 0 bases short and J 2 bases short, with 9 bases between. The CDR3 protein is CASSLDGGTYEQYF. The CDR3, as DNA: TGCGCCAGCAGCTTGGATGGGGGGACCTACGAGCAGTACTTC.

The chain employs TRBV4-3 and TRBJ2-5; 9 nucleotides agree with TRBD2. Unmatched junction bases numbered 13, after V lost 0 bases and J lost 2 bases. The germline CDR1 and CDR2 sequences are LGHNA and YSLEER. The CDR3 sequence is 19 residues long. CDR3 nucleotides: TGCGCCAGCAGCCAAGAGGGTAGTATAGCGGGAGACTGGCAAGAGACCCAGTACTTC. Translated, it gives CASSQEGSIAGDWQETQYF.

This sequence joins TRBV29-1 and TRBJ2-3, with TRBD1 identical over 12 bases. Germline V gives CDR1 SQVTM, CDR2 ANQGSEA. J was trimmed by 5 bases and V by 4 bases; bases with no gene match: 4. The CDR3 loop spans 14 amino acids. The CDR3 DNA sequence: TGCAGCGTTGCAGGGGACAGGGGGCTAGATACGCAGTATTTT. Translation: CSVAGDRGLDTQYF.

The V gene is TRBV29-1, the J gene TRBJ2-3; D remains ambiguous. Looked up from germline, CDR1 is SQVTM and CDR2 is ANQGSEA. The CDR3 totals 13 residues. Trimming cost V 5 bases and J 0 bases, with 9 bases left between them. The CDR3 is CSVRHPSTDTQYF. CDR3 nucleotide sequence: TGCAGCGTTCGACACCCTAGCACAGATACGCAGTATTTT.

This rearrangement joins TRBV6-6 to TRBJ1-2; 8 bases match TRBD1. This CDR3 has 15 amino acids. V lost 6 bases and J lost 2; bases outside the gene matches: 8. CDR1 is MNHNY, CDR2 SVGAGI, per germline (reference sequence). CDR3 loop: CASSKDRGRNYGYTF. CDR3 coding DNA: TGTGCCAGCAGCAAAGACAGGGGCAGGAACTATGGCTACACCTTC.

The chain joins TRBV18 to TRBJ2-6, with 8 bases aligning to TRBD2. CDR1 is KGHSH, CDR2 LQKENI, per germline. The CDR3 contains 19 residues. J was trimmed by 0 bases and V by 1 base; bases with no gene match: 8. The CDR3 DNA sequence: TGTGCCAGCTCACCACTCAGCGGGAGCTCCTTCTCTGGGGCCAACGTCCTGACTTTC. This translates into CASSPLSGSSFSGANVLTF.

The V gene is TRBV10-3, the J gene TRBJ1-2, with D maybe TRBD1 (6 bases). CDR1 ENHRY and CDR2 SYGVKD come from the germline V gene. The CDR3 has 14 residues. V lost 4 bases and J lost 3, with 12 bases in between. The CDR3, as DNA: TGTGCCATCAGTGCCACAGGGAGCCACTATGGCTACACCTTC. Translation: CAISATGSHYGYTF.

This rearrangement joins TRBV10-3 to TRBJ2-2; the match to TRBD1 covers 10 bases. Germline assignment: CDR1 ENHRY and CDR2 SYGVKD. The CDR3 is 14 amino acids. Trimming at V came to 11 bases and at J to 1 base, leaving 4 bases not matched to a gene. DNA for the CDR3: TGTGCCGTTTGGACAGGGGGGAACACCGGGGAGCTGTTTTTT. Its protein product is CAVWTGGNTGELFF.

This chain joins TRBV5-6 and TRBJ1-2; 9 nucleotides agree with TRBD1. The CDR3 is 15 amino acids. The germline CDR1 and CDR2 sequences are SGHDT and YYEEEE. The V and J ends lost 4 bases and 0 bases, in that order; junction bases with no gene match: 4. The CDR3 DNA sequence: TGTGCCAGCAGCCCCGGGACAGGGACTAACTATGGCTACACCTTC. Protein product: CASSPGTGTNYGYTF.